One sample yielded the 17 T cell receptor beta chains listed below, sequenced in a study of blood T cell repertoires in COVID-19. Produced via immunoSEQ multiplex PCR; TCRdb's table is partial and in-frame only. The sample shows about 35,000 clones, about 87% of them seen only once. The sequenced sample was peripheral blood. All receptors derive from a man older than 75 with active COVID-19.

This rearrangement joins TRBV2 to TRBJ2-7; TRBD1 matches 8 bases. The trim removed 8 bases at V and 4 bases at J, leaving 10 bases unmatched. Germline CDR1 and CDR2: SNHLY and FYNNEI. The length of the CDR3 is 14 residues. CDR3 coding DNA: TGTGCCAGCCGAGGACAGGGAAGGTCGTACGAGCAGTACTTC. This encodes CASRGQGRSYEQYF.

This chain connects TRBV4-3 to TRBJ1-1; D ambiguous. Per germline, CDR1 LGHNA and CDR2 YSLEER. This CDR3 spans 15 amino acids. Trimming stripped 4 bases from V and 4 bases from J, with 16 bases between. The CDR3 spells CASSPTPGWGTEAFF. The CDR3 coding sequence is TGCGCCAGCAGCCCGACTCCGGGGTGGGGCACTGAAGCTTTCTTT.

This chain links TRBV5-3 with TRBJ1-2, with D hard to call. TRBV5-3 belongs to the ORF category, with a function that is uncertain. Between the trimmed V and J ends, which lost 6 bases and 6 bases, there was a span of 24 bases. The CDR3 has 16 residues. CDR3 sequence (DNA): TGTGCCAGAACCTACCCCGAACTCCGGGTAGTGGATGGCTACACCTTC. Translating it yields CARTYPELRVVDGYTF.

The V gene is TRBV5-1, the J gene TRBJ1-5; possible D gene TRBD1, 5 bases. There are 16 residues in the CDR3. Between the trimmed V and J ends, which lost 4 bases and 1 base, there was a span of 15 bases. Germline values: CDR1 SGHRS, CDR2 YFSETQ. The DNA for the CDR3 is TGCGCCAGCAGCCCGGGGGTTGGGGTAAGCAATCAGCCCCAGCATTTT. It encodes CASSPGVGVSNQPQHF. The full variable domain, with the rest looked up from reference TRBV5-1 and TRBJ1-5, is KAGVTQTPRYLIKTRGQQVTLSCSPISGHRSVSWYQQTPGQGLQFLFEYFSETQRNKGNFPGRFSGRQFSNSRSEMNVSTLELGDSALYLCASSPGVGVSNQPQHFGDGTRLSIL.

The chain joins TRBV7-9 to TRBJ2-1, with 11 bases that match TRBD2. The V and J ends lost 5 bases and 2 bases, in that order; junction bases with no gene match: 5. The CDR3 has 16 amino acids. Germline V gives CDR1 SEHNR, CDR2 FQNEAQ (reference sequence). The CDR3 loop reads CASSPGTSGAYNEQFF. CDR3 bases: TGTGCCAGCAGCCCAGGGACTAGCGGCGCCTACAATGAGCAGTTCTTC.

This chain uses TRBV4-3 with TRBJ2-2; D is possibly TRBD2 (5 bases). V gave up 0 bases and J gave up 4 bases, with 12 bases separating them. This CDR3 has 16 amino acids. Germline V gene data show CDR1 as LGHNA and CDR2 as YSLEER. CDR3 region: CASSQEGGFFTGELFF. For the CDR3, the DNA is TGCGCCAGCAGCCAAGAAGGCGGGTTCTTCACCGGGGAGCTGTTTTTT.

This clone qualifies as medium-sized. CDR3 DNA: TGCGCCAGCAGCCAAGTTATAGCCCTGCAGGATACGCAGTATTTT. It is translated as CASSQVIALQDTQYF. The genes are TRBV4-1 and TRBJ2-3; no clear D gene. With 1 base removed from V and 6 bases from J, the gap between germline ends came to 14 bases. Germline CDR1 reads MGHRA; CDR2 reads YSYEKL. The CDR3 loop spans 15 amino acids.

The chain links TRBV2 to TRBJ2-5; 14 positions agree with TRBD2. Germline CDR1 is SNHLY and CDR2 is FYNNEI. The CDR3 sequence is 16 residues long. V trimming: 8 bases; J trimming: 4 bases; junction bases outside the gene matches: 9. The CDR3 is CASAQGLAGVRETQYF. The CDR3 DNA reads TGTGCCAGCGCGCAGGGACTAGCGGGAGTACGAGAGACCCAGTACTTC.

This chain joins TRBV10-3 and TRBJ1-1; D might be TRBD1 (5 bases). V lost 4 bases, J lost 5 bases, and 8 bases lay in between. The germline V gene encodes CDR1 ENHRY and CDR2 SYGVKD. The CDR3 contains 12 residues. The CDR3 spells CAISAKGTEAFF. CDR3 in DNA: TGTGCCATCAGTGCAAAGGGGACTGAAGCTTTCTTT.

This clone was counted between two and nine times. The chain has TRBV7-8 and TRBJ2-2, with D perhaps TRBD1 (6 bases). Trimming stripped 3 bases from V and 8 bases from J, with 16 bases between. The CDR3 runs to 15 residues. Germline CDR1 and CDR2: SGHVS and FQNEAQ. The CDR3 DNA sequence: TGTGCCAGCAGCTTTGGACAGCCCCTGGTAGGGGAGCTGTTTTTT. The encoded protein is CASSFGQPLVGELFF.

The V and J genes are TRBV6-6 and TRBJ1-5; 8 nucleotides agree with TRBD1. V was clipped by 6 bases and J by 4 bases; unmatched bases: 8. The V gene's germline CDR1 is MNHNY and CDR2 SVGAGI (reference sequence). CDR3 length equals 15 residues. Written as DNA, the CDR3 is TGTGCCAGCAGACCCGACAGGGGAGGGAATCAGCCCCAGCATTTT. Translated: CASRPDRGGNQPQHF.

This clone was detected only a few times. V usage is TRBV6-5 and J usage is TRBJ2-3; the match to TRBD2 covers 9 bases. The junction had 11 bases not matched to a gene; V was cut back by 6 bases and J by 4 bases. This CDR3 has 16 residues. Germline CDR1 MNHEY, CDR2 SVGAGI. For the CDR3, the DNA is TGTGCCAGCAGGTACGAAGCGGGAGGAGGGTCAGATACGCAGTATTTT. Encoded protein: CASRYEAGGGSDTQYF.

V is TRBV30 and J is TRBJ1-1; D uncertain. V was clipped by 5 bases and J by 5 bases, with 12 bases between them. CDR1 and CDR2 (germline): GTSNPN, SVGIG (reference sequence). The CDR3 loop spans 12 amino acids. The CDR3 nucleotides read TGTGCCTGGGCCATTAGCAATACTGAAGCTTTCTTT. It translates to CAWAISNTEAFF.

The CDR3 DNA reads TGTGCCAGCAGTTACCTTCGCGAGCAGTACTTC. It specifies CASSYLREQYF. The chain is built from TRBV6-5 and TRBJ2-7; no clear D. In germline, CDR1 is MNHEY, CDR2 SVGAGI. V lost 2 bases, J lost 6 bases, and 5 bases lay in between. CDR3 length: 11 amino acids.

This clone was seen only once. The chain combines TRBV4-3 with TRBJ1-1, with TRBD1 as a possible D gene (6 bases). Germline values: CDR1 LGHNA, CDR2 YSLEER. The germline V and J ends were trimmed by 4 bases and 5 bases, with 11 bases remaining between them. CDR3 length: 13 residues. The CDR3 loop reads CASSRDRRTEAFF. The CDR3 DNA sequence: TGCGCCAGCAGCCGAGACAGGAGGACTGAAGCTTTCTTT.

This chain connects TRBV10-3 to TRBJ2-7, with 9 bases aligning to TRBD1. Trimming removed 7 bases from V and 5 bases from J; junction bases left unmatched: 9. The germline CDR1 and CDR2 sequences are ENHRY and SYGVKD. The CDR3 spans 14 residues. CDR3 nucleotide sequence: TGTGCCATCAATCCGGGACAGGGTATCCACGAGCAGTACTTC. Protein sequence: CAINPGQGIHEQYF.

This clone was counted a single time. The gene calls are TRBV28 and TRBJ1-2; D gene ambiguous. The CDR3 contains 14 residues. The V gene lost 7 bases and the J gene lost 4 bases, with 16 bases spanning the gap. Germline CDR1 MDHEN, CDR2 SYDVKM. CDR3 nucleotide sequence: TGTGCCAGCACCTCGCCGGGATCCATCTATGGCTACACCTTC. It is translated as CASTSPGSIYGYTF.